Listed below are T cell receptor beta chains from one sample, sequenced in a study of cytotoxic CD8 clonotypes in ibrutinib-treated CLL. Sequenced by immunoSEQ multiplex PCR; TCRdb stores in-frame clones only, minus some. The table shows about 44,000 clones, with 55% to 75% occurring only once. The specimen comprised PBMCs, sampled after 12 months of ibrutinib treatment. Receptor source: a human donor with chronic lymphocytic leukemia. Each CDR3 is given with its conserved first and last residue. Each record gives: V gene, clone size, J gene, D gene, CDR3 DNA, CDR3 protein. The D gene is left open where the match is weak. The size entry is marked missing in some rows and otherwise reads once, few, many or a size class.

v_gene: TRBV4-3
abundance: .
j_gene: TRBJ2-3
d_gene: .
CDR3nt: TGCGCCAGCAGCCGAGGGACAGCGGGATCAGATACGCAGTATTTT
CDR3aa: CASSRGTAGSDTQYF

v_gene: TRBV19
abundance: .
j_gene: TRBJ1-1
d_gene: .
CDR3nt: TGTGCCAGTAGTATAGATGGGGGGCTTTGGAACACTGAAGCTTTCTTT
CDR3aa: CASSIDGGLWNTEAFF

v_gene: TRBV7-2
abundance: .
j_gene: TRBJ2-3
d_gene: TRBD2
CDR3nt: TGTGCCAGCAGCCTAGTCGGGGGGGTTAGCACAGATACGCAGTATTTT
CDR3aa: CASSLVGGVSTDTQYF

v_gene: TRBV4-3
abundance: .
j_gene: TRBJ2-3
d_gene: TRBD2
CDR3nt: TGCGCCAGCAGCCAAGGGTCGGGAGCGGGGCGCACAGATACGCAGTATTTT
CDR3aa: CASSQGSGAGRTDTQYF

v_gene: TRBV19
abundance: .
j_gene: TRBJ1-1
d_gene: .
CDR3nt: TGTGCCTCCTCCTCCAGGGTTAGAACTGAAGCTTTCTTT
CDR3aa: CASSSRVRTEAFF

v_gene: TRBV6-1
abundance: .
j_gene: TRBJ2-1
d_gene: .
CDR3nt: TGTGCCAGCAGTTATATGGGGGACCCCAATGAGCAGTTCTTC
CDR3aa: CASSYMGDPNEQFF

v_gene: TRBV29-1
abundance: .
j_gene: TRBJ2-1
d_gene: .
CDR3nt: TGCAGCGTTAGGTTGTGGGGGACCGGGAATGAGCAGTTCTTC
CDR3aa: CSVRLWGTGNEQFF

v_gene: TRBV29-1
abundance: .
j_gene: TRBJ2-1
d_gene: .
CDR3nt: TGCAGCGTTACATTATTGGTCTTGTACAATGAGCAGTTCTTC
CDR3aa: CSVTLLVLYNEQFF

v_gene: TRBV30
abundance: .
j_gene: TRBJ1-2
d_gene: TRBD1
CDR3nt: TGTGCCTGGAGTTCGAGGACAGGGCAGTATACTCTCTATGGCTACACCTTC
CDR3aa: CAWSSRTGQYTLYGYTF

v_gene: TRBV18
abundance: once
j_gene: TRBJ2-1
d_gene: TRBD2
CDR3nt: TGTGCCAGCACAATCACTAGCGGAAGTTTCGATGAGCAGTTCTTC
CDR3aa: CASTITSGSFDEQFF

v_gene: TRBV11-2
abundance: once
j_gene: TRBJ1-2
d_gene: TRBD1
CDR3nt: TGTGCCAGCAGCTCAGGACAGGGGCAGGGGTATGGCTACACCTTC
CDR3aa: CASSSGQGQGYGYTF

v_gene: TRBV6-1
abundance: .
j_gene: TRBJ2-3
d_gene: .
CDR3nt: TGTGCCAGCAGTGAGGGGACCTCTAGGACGCAGTATTTT
CDR3aa: CASSEGTSRTQYF

v_gene: TRBV9
abundance: .
j_gene: TRBJ2-1
d_gene: TRBD2
CDR3nt: TGTGCCAGCAGCGTAGCTGGTCTAGCGGGCAATGAGCAGTTCTTC
CDR3aa: CASSVAGLAGNEQFF

v_gene: TRBV6-1
abundance: .
j_gene: TRBJ1-2
d_gene: .
CDR3nt: TGTGCCAGCAGTGCCCTCGATTACCGCTATGGCTACACCTTC
CDR3aa: CASSALDYRYGYTF

v_gene: TRBV27
abundance: .
j_gene: TRBJ1-1
d_gene: .
CDR3nt: TGTGCCAGCAGACCCCACAGGAACACTGAAGCTTTCTTT
CDR3aa: CASRPHRNTEAFF

v_gene: TRBV11-2
abundance: once
j_gene: TRBJ1-1
d_gene: .
CDR3nt: TGTGCCAGCAGCTTAGCCGGCAGGGACACTGAAGCTTTCTTT
CDR3aa: CASSLAGRDTEAFF

v_gene: TRBV10-3
abundance: .
j_gene: TRBJ2-5
d_gene: .
CDR3nt: TGTGCCATCAGCAGACAGAGAGAAGAGACCCAGTACTTC
CDR3aa: CAISRQREETQYF

v_gene: TRBV28
abundance: .
j_gene: TRBJ2-1
d_gene: TRBD2
CDR3nt: TGTGCCAGCAGTTTATTAGGCCTAGCGGGAGTCAATGAGCAGTTCTTC
CDR3aa: CASSLLGLAGVNEQFF

v_gene: TRBV5-1
abundance: .
j_gene: TRBJ2-5
d_gene: TRBD2
CDR3nt: TGCGCCAGCGCAGGCGGGAGGGCGGGAGAGACCCAGTACTTC
CDR3aa: CASAGGRAGETQYF

v_gene: TRBV18
abundance: .
j_gene: TRBJ1-1
d_gene: TRBD1
CDR3nt: TGTGCCAGCTCACCCCAACAGGGGGGAAACACTGAAGCTTTCTTT
CDR3aa: CASSPQQGGNTEAFF

v_gene: TRBV28
abundance: few
j_gene: TRBJ1-1
d_gene: .
CDR3nt: TGTGCCAGCAGTTTCGGGACGGGAGAAGCTTTCTTT
CDR3aa: CASSFGTGEAFF

v_gene: TRBV18
abundance: few
j_gene: TRBJ2-1
d_gene: TRBD1
CDR3nt: TGTGCCAGCTCACCTCCCACCGGGACAGGGTCCTACAATGAGCAGTTCTTC
CDR3aa: CASSPPTGTGSYNEQFF

v_gene: TRBV5-1
abundance: .
j_gene: TRBJ2-3
d_gene: .
CDR3nt: TGCGCCAGCAGCTTGGGCCCTTTGAACACAGATACGCAGTATTTT
CDR3aa: CASSLGPLNTDTQYF

v_gene: TRBV27
abundance: few
j_gene: TRBJ1-2
d_gene: .
CDR3nt: TGTGCCAGCAGTTTTACTGGCGGTGGAGGCTACACCTTC
CDR3aa: CASSFTGGGGYTF

v_gene: TRBV27
abundance: .
j_gene: TRBJ2-1
d_gene: .
CDR3nt: TGTGCCAGCAGTTTTGGGACGTACAATGAGCAGTTCTTC
CDR3aa: CASSFGTYNEQFF

v_gene: TRBV2
abundance: .
j_gene: TRBJ1-5
d_gene: TRBD1
CDR3nt: TGTGCCAGCAGGACGGACAGGGGGAATAGTCAGCCCCAGCATTTT
CDR3aa: CASRTDRGNSQPQHF

v_gene: TRBV18
abundance: .
j_gene: TRBJ1-1
d_gene: .
CDR3nt: TGTGCCAGCTCACCAGAGATGAACACTGAAGCTTTCTTT
CDR3aa: CASSPEMNTEAFF

v_gene: TRBV27
abundance: .
j_gene: TRBJ2-7
d_gene: .
CDR3nt: TGTGCCAGCAGCAGCGGCGTAGGCCCAAAAGCCTACGAGCAGTACTTC
CDR3aa: CASSSGVGPKAYEQYF

v_gene: TRBV4-1
abundance: .
j_gene: TRBJ2-4
d_gene: TRBD2
CDR3nt: TGCGCCAGCAGCCACCTAGCGGGAGCAGGCAACATTCAGTACTTC
CDR3aa: CASSHLAGAGNIQYF

v_gene: TRBV5-1
abundance: .
j_gene: TRBJ1-2
d_gene: .
CDR3nt: TGCGCCAGCAGCGTTGACGGTCTGAAAGGCTACACCTTC
CDR3aa: CASSVDGLKGYTF

v_gene: TRBV21-1
abundance: .
j_gene: TRBJ1-5
d_gene: .
CDR3nt: TGTGCCAGCAGCAAAGCGGGGGACAATCAGCCCCAGCATTTT
CDR3aa: CASSKAGDNQPQHF

v_gene: TRBV30
abundance: few
j_gene: TRBJ2-1
d_gene: TRBD1
CDR3nt: TGTGCCTGGGTCTCTTTCCGGGACAGGGGAAGAGGCGAGCAGTTCTTC
CDR3aa: CAWVSFRDRGRGEQFF

v_gene: TRBV6-1
abundance: .
j_gene: TRBJ2-3
d_gene: .
CDR3nt: TGTGCCAGCTCCACGGGCCTCCTGGCAGATACGCAGTATTTT
CDR3aa: CASSTGLLADTQYF

v_gene: TRBV5-1
abundance: .
j_gene: TRBJ2-5
d_gene: .
CDR3nt: TGCGCCAGCAGCTTAGGGGACGCGGCGGCGTCAGAGACCCAGTACTTC
CDR3aa: CASSLGDAAASETQYF

v_gene: TRBV6-6
abundance: .
j_gene: TRBJ2-7
d_gene: TRBD2
CDR3nt: TGTGCCAGCAGTTACCTGGGGGGGAGGGAGCAGTACTTC
CDR3aa: CASSYLGGREQYF

v_gene: TRBV7-6
abundance: .
j_gene: TRBJ1-3
d_gene: .
CDR3nt: TGTGCCAGCAGCCCAGGTCCCAGTGGGGGAAACACCATATATTTT
CDR3aa: CASSPGPSGGNTIYF

v_gene: TRBV27
abundance: .
j_gene: TRBJ1-2
d_gene: TRBD1
CDR3nt: TGTGCCAGCAGTTTCCTCATCCGCAGGGGGCGCAACTATGGCTACACCTTC
CDR3aa: CASSFLIRRGRNYGYTF

v_gene: TRBV6-5
abundance: .
j_gene: TRBJ1-2
d_gene: TRBD1
CDR3nt: TGTGCCAGCAGTTCCCACGGGACAGGAAACTATGGCTACACCTTC
CDR3aa: CASSSHGTGNYGYTF

v_gene: TRBV18
abundance: many
j_gene: TRBJ1-2
d_gene: .
CDR3nt: TGTGCCAGCTCACGGGGGGCGCGTGGCTACACCTTC
CDR3aa: CASSRGARGYTF

v_gene: TRBV29-1
abundance: .
j_gene: TRBJ2-1
d_gene: .
CDR3nt: TGCAGCGTTGAAGTCCTAACGGGGGTCGAGCAGTTCTTC
CDR3aa: CSVEVLTGVEQFF